This is a list of T cell receptor beta chains from one sample in a study of shared clonotypes between healthy human individuals. Method: immunoSEQ multiplex PCR; TCRdb's copy keeps in-frame clones and lacks some. The data show 2 million to 2.5 million clones, approximately 94% seen once. Sequenced input: naive CD4+ T cells sorted from blood. The receptor source for this set is a man in his late teens or twenties in good health. Each CDR3 is given with its conserved first and last residue. Each record gives: CDR3 DNA, CDR3 protein, clone size, J gene, D gene, V gene. D genes are given only for firm matches. For some rows the clone size is stated as once, few or many, or as a class when expanded; others skip it.

TGTGCCAGTAGTATACGATCGGGGGCCCCTGAAGCTTTCTTT CASSIRSGAPEAFF - TRBJ1-1 - TRBV19
TGTGCCAGCAGTTACTTAGCGGGGCTCAATGAGCAGTTCTTC CASSYLAGLNEQFF - TRBJ2-1 TRBD2 TRBV6-5
TGTGCCAGCAGTGACAGCTCCATGAACACTGAAGCTTTCTTT CASSDSSMNTEAFF - TRBJ1-1 - TRBV2
TGCGCCAGCAGCCTAGGGACAAGTGGAGCTTTCTTT CASSLGTSGAFF - TRBJ1-1 - TRBV5-1
TGTGCCAGCAGCTTAGATGGGCTAGGGGGCAAAGCTTTCTTT CASSLDGLGGKAFF - TRBJ1-1 TRBD1 TRBV7-9
TGTGCTAGTGCCCTGCGGAGAACAGATACGCAGTATTTT CASALRRTDTQYF - TRBJ2-3 - TRBV12-5
TGTGCCAGCAGCTTAGGCCAGGCCATCGGGGAGCTGTTTTTT CASSLGQAIGELFF - TRBJ2-2 - TRBV11-2
TGTGCCAGCAGCGTAGTAGGAACAGAGACCCAGTACTTC CASSVVGTETQYF - TRBJ2-5 - TRBV9
TGTGCCAGCAGCTTACCAACAGGGGACGGAGGCGCCATATATTTT CASSLPTGDGGAIYF - TRBJ1-3 TRBD1 TRBV7-3
TGCGCCAGCAGCCAAGAGGACGCGGGGTACTACGAGCAGTACTTC CASSQEDAGYYEQYF - TRBJ2-7 - TRBV4-1
TGTGCCAGCAGCCTACTGACAGGGTACTATGGCTACACCTTC CASSLLTGYYGYTF - TRBJ1-2 TRBD1 TRBV7-9
TGTGCCAGTAGTTGGGGTAGCAATCAGCCCCAGCATTTT CASSWGSNQPQHF - TRBJ1-5 - TRBV19
TGTGCCAGCAGCTTAGATGGACAACAGGGCTACGAGCAGTACTTC CASSLDGQQGYEQYF once TRBJ2-7 - TRBV7-2
TGTGCCAGCCCAGGGGCCCCGAACACCGGGGAGCTGTTTTTT CASPGAPNTGELFF - TRBJ2-2 - TRBV2
TGCGCCAGCAGCCAAGGTCTGACAGGGGTCCACAATGAGCAGTTCTTC CASSQGLTGVHNEQFF - TRBJ2-1 TRBD1 TRBV4-1
TGTGCCAGCAGTTACAAGGGACAGGGGAATTTACCCCTCCACTTT CASSYKGQGNLPLHF - TRBJ1-6 TRBD1 TRBV6-5
TGCAGCGTATCTTGGGTCACCGGGGAGCTGTTTTTT CSVSWVTGELFF - TRBJ2-2 - TRBV29-1
TGTGCCAGCAGTTACGGCGTACCCGAGACCCAGTACTTC CASSYGVPETQYF - TRBJ2-5 - TRBV6-6
TGTGCCAGCAGTGGTAGGACAGGTGTTTCCTACGAGCAGTACTTC CASSGRTGVSYEQYF - TRBJ2-7 TRBD1 TRBV2
TGTGCCAGCAGCTTTCAGCAAGGACTCGCGTACGAGCAGTACTTC CASSFQQGLAYEQYF once TRBJ2-7 - TRBV7-9
TGTGCCTGGAGTGTACAGCCAGGCCCGAATGGGCTGTTTTTT CAWSVQPGPNGLFF - TRBJ1-4 - TRBV30
TGTGCCAGCGGGCGGACAGGGGCCGACATTCAGTACTTC CASGRTGADIQYF - TRBJ2-4 TRBD1 TRBV5-6
TGTGCCAGCAGCCGGGATCGGGGCTCCTACGAGCAGTACTTC CASSRDRGSYEQYF once TRBJ2-7 - TRBV7-2
TGTGCCTGGAGTGACACCATGAACACTGAAGCTTTCTTT CAWSDTMNTEAFF - TRBJ1-1 - TRBV30
TGCGCCAGCAGCCAAGATGGGGTGACAGGGGGAAGTGAAAAACTGTTTTTT CASSQDGVTGGSEKLFF once TRBJ1-4 TRBD1 TRBV4-1
TGTGCCAGTAGTATCGGAGAGGATCAGCCCCAGCATTTT CASSIGEDQPQHF - TRBJ1-5 - TRBV19
TGTGCCAGCAGTTACTCGACCGGGACAGCCTACAATGAGCAGTTCTTC CASSYSTGTAYNEQFF - TRBJ2-1 TRBD1 TRBV6-5
TGTGCCAGTAGTATTAGCGGGAGTAGCACAGATACGCAGTATTTT CASSISGSSTDTQYF - TRBJ2-3 TRBD2 TRBV19
TGTGCCAGCAGTTTTTGGGCCTCCACGGAATCTGGCTACACCTTC CASSFWASTESGYTF - TRBJ1-2 - TRBV27
TGTGCCAGCGTCCAGGGTCTAGCTAACTATGGCTACACCTTC CASVQGLANYGYTF - TRBJ1-2 - TRBV6-6
TGTGCCAGCAGAGGATCGATTAGCACAGATACGCAGTATTTT CASRGSISTDTQYF - TRBJ2-3 - TRBV28
TGTGCCAGCAGGACCCAGCAGGATAGGAACACTGAAGCTTTCTTT CASRTQQDRNTEAFF - TRBJ1-1 - TRBV6-1
TGTGCCAGCAGCACACCCGGGACAGCGCCCGCGAACACCGGGGAGCTGTTTTTT CASSTPGTAPANTGELFF - TRBJ2-2 TRBD1 TRBV5-4
TGTGCCAGCAGAGGATTTAGAACAGATACGCAGTATTTT CASRGFRTDTQYF - TRBJ2-3 - TRBV11-2
TGTGCCACCAGCATAGACTACACCGGGGAGCTGTTTTTT CATSIDYTGELFF once TRBJ2-2 - TRBV15
TGCGCCAGCAGCCAGGGAACAGGGGCAACTAATGAAAAACTGTTTTTT CASSQGTGATNEKLFF - TRBJ1-4 TRBD1 TRBV7-9